The TCR beta chain under discussion was sequenced for a study of blood T cell repertoires in COVID-19. On the study more broadly: Material from acute and convalescent COVID-19 was sourced from the United States, Italy and Spain. T cells, B-cell-depleted T cells, or PBMCs provided the cDNA or gDNA that served as material.

Original methodology: Reference gene primers were amplified, and this amplification served to estimate nucleated cell counts. Repertoires were generated with immunoSEQ multiplex PCR, while TCRdb's copy carries only in-frame clones and drops some. V and J calls plus clone size are reproduced from that table; the DNA served to infer D and trimming. Of about 280,000 clones listed, around 87% are singletons. The V end lost 3 bases, the J end lost 4 bases, and 9 bases lay between the germline ends. The CDR3 is 13 residues long. Germline V lookup: CDR1 LNHDA, CDR2 SQIVND (reference sequence). Sequenced input: peripheral blood. This receptor was taken from a woman in her forties or fifties who had recovered from COVID-19. This chain links TRBV19 with TRBJ2-5, with a tentative D call TRBD1 (6 bases). CDR3 coding DNA: TGTGCCAGTAGTATGCAGGGGTCAGAGACCCAGTACTTC. This translates into CASSMQGSETQYF.